Below are 10 T cell receptor beta chains sequenced from a single sample in a study of T cells in Graves' hyperthyroidism and ophthalmopathy. TCR beta CDR3 sequences were amplified from RNA transcripts. The TCR CDR3 first-round RT-PCR relied on the HTBI primer set. Each CDR3 protein gets one entry after TCRdb re-called the multiplex PCR reads with MiXCR. The sample shows about 640,000 distinct CDR3 sequences, about 20% of them seen only once. Sequencing input: blood. These TCRs come from a man aged 25-45 years with Graves' ophthalmopathy.

This clonotype was observed at least ten times. The J gene is TRBJ2-7, the V gene TRBV7-2, with TRBD2 matching over 11 bases. V lost 3 bases and J lost 9; bases outside the gene matches: 7. The CDR3 extends over 14 amino acids. Germline assignment: CDR1 SGHTA and CDR2 FQGNSA. The CDR3 is CASSLGTSGSGQYF. CDR3 nucleotides: TGTGCCAGCAGCTTGGGCACTAGCGGGAGCGGGCAGTACTTC.

The rearrangement links TRBV5-1 to TRBJ1-2; 7 positions agree with TRBD1. The junction had 6 bases not matched to a gene; V was cut back by 0 bases and J by 4 bases. Germline-derived CDR1 and CDR2 are SGHRS and YFSETQ. CDR3 length: 15 amino acids. The CDR3 reads CASSLGGRGAYGYTF. The DNA for the CDR3 is TGCGCCAGCAGCTTGGGGGGCAGGGGGGCCTATGGCTACACCTTC.

This clonotype was observed a handful of times. The chain combines TRBV4-1 with TRBJ2-3; D gene unclear. V shed 4 bases and J shed 4 bases, with 15 bases lying between them. Per the germline V gene, CDR1 is MGHRA and CDR2 is YSYEKL. The CDR3 loop spans 15 amino acids. The CDR3 region has the DNA TGCGCCAGCAGCCCTGTTCGTGAAAGCGCAGATACGCAGTATTTT. It translates to CASSPVRESADTQYF.

There are many counts of this clonotype. The chain links TRBV3-1 to TRBJ2-1; D remains ambiguous. The ends were cut back, 0 bases at V and 6 bases at J, with 12 bases in the middle. CDR1 and CDR2 (germline): LGHDT, YNNKEL (reference sequence). This CDR3 region has 15 residues. CDR3 residues: CASSQDYTTLNEQFF. Here the CDR3 DNA reads TGTGCCAGCAGCCAAGATTACACCACCCTCAATGAGCAGTTCTTC.

This clonotype was detected many times. The rearrangement links TRBV12-3 or TRBV12-4 to TRBJ2-1; D is possibly TRBD2 (5 bases). CDR3 size: 17 residues. Trimming cost V 6 bases and J 2 bases, with 20 bases left between them. The CDR3 nucleotides read TGTGCCAGCAGCCCTCTTTCCGGGAACAGTCCCTACAATGAGCAGTTCTTC. It encodes CASSPLSGNSPYNEQFF.

J is TRBJ2-1 and V is TRBV5-1, with a weak D call TRBD2 (6 bases). The CDR3 runs to 16 residues. Deletions cut 2 bases from V and 7 bases from J, with 19 bases between. Germline V CDR1 and CDR2: SGHRS, YFSETQ. CDR3 residues: CASSFQSCGNGNEQFF. The CDR3 DNA follows: TGCGCCAGCAGCTTCCAGTCGTGCGGGAACGGGAATGAGCAGTTCTTC.

This chain joins TRBV20-1 and TRBJ2-1; TRBD2 matches 8 bases. The V and J ends lost 0 bases and 5 bases, in that order; junction bases with no gene match: 6. The CDR3 totals 15 residues. Germline V lookup: CDR1 DFQATT, CDR2 SNEGSKA (reference sequence). The CDR3 here is CSARDGLAPHNEQFF. The DNA for the CDR3 is TGCAGTGCTAGAGACGGACTAGCTCCCCACAATGAGCAGTTCTTC.

This clonotype has just one count. The chain recombines TRBV10-3 with TRBJ2-3; 9 nucleotides match TRBD2. Per the germline V gene, CDR1 is ENHRY and CDR2 is SYGVKD. The CDR3 covers 16 residues. The J segment lost 0 bases and the V segment lost 4 bases, leaving 5 bases of the junction unmatched. The CDR3 here is CAISAGTSRSTDTQYF. The CDR3 DNA reads as TGTGCCATCAGTGCGGGGACTAGCAGAAGCACAGATACGCAGTATTTT.

The chain couples TRBV5-1 to TRBJ1-2; possibly TRBD1 for D (5 bases). Germline CDR1 SGHRS, CDR2 YFSETQ. V gave up 2 bases and J gave up 6 bases, with 14 bases separating them. The CDR3 is 14 amino acids. The DNA for the CDR3 is TGCGCCAGCAGCTTTAGACAGTTTCGACATGGCTACACCTTC. Amino acid sequence: CASSFRQFRHGYTF.

In this sample, this clonotype turned up a few times. The chain employs TRBV3-1 and TRBJ2-7; D remains unclear. Matching the DNA end better, TRBJ2-1 makes the J call doubtful. Germline V gene sequence: CDR1 LGHDT, CDR2 YNNKEL (reference sequence). The CDR3 contains 13 residues. CDR3 bases: TGTGCCAGCAGCCAAGAAATTAGTTACGAGCAGTTCTTC. Amino acids: CASSQEISYEQFF.